This TCR beta chain was sequenced in a study of response to subunit inactivated influenza vaccine. Study conclusions and caveats: The authors offered the suggestion that each seasonal influenza vaccination recruits few new T cells.

In TCRdb, the RT-PCR reads were re-called with MiXCR into one record per CDR3 protein. The data contain a few hundred thousand distinct CDR3 sequences, 14% of them singletons. This clonotype has only a few counts. Its antigen is not identified. This TCR was sampled from a man aged 45-65 years who received an inactivated influenza vaccine. The sample here was PBMCs from blood, taken roughly 12 days after vaccination.

CDR3 DNA sequence: TGTGCCAGCAGCCCCCCCCCGGGCCTCTACGAGCAGTACTTC. As protein: CASSPPPGLYEQYF. The rearrangement joins TRBV7-8 to TRBJ2-7; no clear D. In germline, CDR1 is SGHVS, CDR2 FQNEAQ. The length of the CDR3 is 14 residues. Trimming removed 5 bases from V and 3 bases from J, with 14 bases in between.